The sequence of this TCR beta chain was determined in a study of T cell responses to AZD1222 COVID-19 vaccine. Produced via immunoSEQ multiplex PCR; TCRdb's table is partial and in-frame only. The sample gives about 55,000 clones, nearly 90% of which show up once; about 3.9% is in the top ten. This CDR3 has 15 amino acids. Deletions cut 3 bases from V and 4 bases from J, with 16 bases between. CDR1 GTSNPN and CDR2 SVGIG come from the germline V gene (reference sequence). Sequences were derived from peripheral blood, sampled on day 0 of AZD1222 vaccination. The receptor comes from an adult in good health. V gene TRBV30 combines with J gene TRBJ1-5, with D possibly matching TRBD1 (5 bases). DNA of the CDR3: TGTGCCTGGAGCGTACCCCGGGGGAGAAATCAGCCCCAGCATTTT. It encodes CAWSVPRGRNQPQHF. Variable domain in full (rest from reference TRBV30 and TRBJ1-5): SQTIHQWPATLVQPVGSPLSLECTVEGTSNPNLYWYRQAAGRGLQLLFYSVGIGQISSEVPQNLSASRPQDRQFILSSKKLLLSDSGFYLCAWSVPRGRNQPQHFGDGTRLSIL.